These T cell receptor beta chains were read from a single sample in a study of OX40 agonist ivuxolimab in advanced cancers. Method: immunoSEQ multiplex PCR; TCRdb's copy keeps in-frame clones and lacks some. The sample yields tens of thousands of clones, 86% seen once. The source material was CD4+ or CD8+ T cells sorted from blood, sampled in a trial of the OX40 agonist ivuxolimab. The receptor source for this set is an adult with an advanced solid tumor such as melanoma, head and neck, liver or kidney cancer. Both conserved end residues are part of each CDR3.

>15|TRBJ1-5|TRBV6-1
CASTPPGLRNQPQHF
>13|TRBJ1-2|TRBV5-1
CASSLEPNYGYTF
>17|TRBJ1-1|TRBV12-5
CASGKARRVEEGTEAFF
>13|TRBJ2-2|TRBV5-1
CASSLEGTGELFF
>13|TRBJ1-2|TRBV10-2
CASKGTGNYGYTF
>13|TRBJ2-1|TRBV29-1
CTGRDRGSGEQFF
>13|TRBJ1-1|TRBV6-6
CASSPRGNTEAFF
>16|TRBJ2-3|TRBV7-9
CASSRPQGGFTDTQYF
>16|TRBJ2-7|TRBV5-1
CASSLGGLAPGYEQYF
>13|TRBJ2-5|TRBV11-3
CASSLLAGETQYF
>14|TRBJ1-2|TRBV7-9
CASSPPDRVGGYTF
>19|TRBJ2-3|TRBV21-1
CASSEKDWRQGAGTDTQYF
>16|TRBJ2-1|TRBV4-1
CASSQVDLFIYNEQFF
>14|TRBJ1-1|TRBV6-5
CASSSRQSYTEAFF
>14|TRBJ2-3|TRBV29-1
CSGIRGTGADTQYF
>18|TRBJ2-7|TRBV18
CASSPRMLGPSGEDEQYF
>16|TRBJ1-5|TRBV4-1
CASSQVGAGGREPQHF
>15|TRBJ2-1|TRBV4-2
CASSRTGDTFYEQFF
>14|TRBJ1-2|TRBV6-5
CASANTVSSYGYTF
>13|TRBJ1-1|TRBV7-9
CASSLRGRGEAFF
>16|TRBJ1-6|TRBV5-5
CASSLGGGSWNSPLHF
>14|TRBJ2-7|TRBV7-9
CASSPPGGFYEQYF
>15|TRBJ2-7|TRBV6-5
CASSYSKGTRYEQYF
>15|TRBJ1-1|TRBV5-1
CASSFVFSGNTEAFF
>16|TRBJ1-3|TRBV11-1
CASSLVGLSSGNTIYF
>12|TRBJ2-7|TRBV10-3
CAISGQSYEQYF
>17|TRBJ2-7|TRBV5-1
CASSLVALAGGLGEQYF
>16|TRBJ1-6|TRBV5-1
CASSLQGSSYNSPLHF
>13|TRBJ1-1|TRBV7-9
CASSLSLNTEAFF
>16|TRBJ2-2|TRBV5-1
CASTRGGQGSTGELFF
>16|TRBJ1-1|TRBV4-1
CASSQAPQGPNTEAFF
>15|TRBJ2-6|TRBV6-5
CASSKGSSGANVLTF
>15|TRBJ2-3|TRBV5-1
CASSLVAVPTDTQYF
>15|TRBJ1-5|TRBV7-8
CASGDGTEFNQPQHF
>17|TRBJ2-3|TRBV5-6
CASSPMRWQGGTDTQYF
>14|TRBJ1-2|TRBV28
CASTKPGTGYGYTF
>15|TRBJ1-1|TRBV18
CASSQGRGWRTEAFF
>14|TRBJ2-2|TRBV5-1
CASRYTGGTGELFF
>12|TRBJ2-7|TRBV5-1
CASSSLLDEQYF
>15|TRBJ1-2|TRBV4-2
CASSQRFDREGGYTF
>14|TRBJ2-2|TRBV5-1
CASSWGQGTGELFF
>15|TRBJ2-3|TRBV2
CASRRRPWGTDTQYF